This T cell receptor (beta chain) is from a study of T-cell memory formation after mild COVID-19. Whole-study context: TCR clusters were largely donor specific. General study findings and limits: Day 15 to 85 contracting clones showed balanced CD4/CD8; later expanders leaned CD4+.

Regarding this clonotype: As yet, its antigen is unknown.

Germline trimming cut 1 base from V and 9 bases from J; bases unmatched to any gene: 8. The CDR3 runs 15 residues. Germline CDR1 reads SGHTA; CDR2 reads FQGTGA. TCR alpha and TCR beta cDNA libraries carrying sample barcodes and UMIs were produced by 5'RACE using constant-segment primers. TCRdb re-called the 5' RACE reads with MiXCR, one entry per CDR3 protein. The sample lists about 420,000 distinct CDR3 sequences; about a quarter were seen once. The chain carries TRBV7-3 and TRBJ2-1; 8 positions agree with TRBD2. The TCR sequence derives from an adult woman who had mild COVID-19 (a few samples of this study predate the infection). Cell type and time point are not known. Material for sequencing was PBMCs or a T cell subset sorted from them (not recorded which). In DNA, the CDR3 is TGTGCCAGCAGCTTAAACGGGAGGGCCGGGGGTGAGCAGTTCTTC. As protein: CASSLNGRAGGEQFF.